The present T cell receptor beta chain was sequenced within a study of T cell responses to AZD1222 COVID-19 vaccine (dated by TCRdb to 2020 to 2023). Regarding the complete study: AZD1222 recipients given second doses at about 4 weeks or at about 12 weeks were pooled, since spike-specific TCR depth and breadth were not found to differ between the two schedules. Trial participants were enrolled by age into 18-55, 56-69 and 70-plus year subgroups, with 148, 28 and 57 TCR-sequenced participants respectively. A total of under 250 trial participants underwent TCR sequencing, of whom 207 had received two doses of AZD1222 and around 26 had received two doses of the MenACWY control vaccine. The investigation overall reported the following: Conclusions about previously exposed vaccinees are limited, since just 6 or 7 AZD1222 recipients were seropositive for SARS-CoV-2 at baseline. Most participants were white British and females outnumbered males, and the authors suggested that clonal diversity may have been underestimated. Spike-specific TCR breadth and depth rose significantly after two AZD1222 doses compared with day 0 and with MenACWY recipients. No day 14 peak-response samples were available, so repertoires were characterized only after the peak T cell response. The 56-69-year group was small, and its depth increase did not reach significance, likely because of low power. Reportedly, close to half of the unique spike-specific TCRs recognized epitopes lying outside the regions that are mutated in the B.1.351 and B.1.1.7 variants. Vaccine-associated CD4 TCRs spanned the whole spike protein, with dominant responses in regions 160-218 and 743-854.

What this sample's time point label stands for: baseline before first vaccination. Vaccinee samples came from UK trials COV001 and COV002, including a single-blind randomized controlled phase 2/3 trial of AZD1222 (ChAdOx1 nCoV-19) in healthy adults. Trial participant PBMC samples were collected at day 0 and day 28 after the second dose for TCRbeta chain sequencing. Taken from cysteine to phenylalanine, the CDR3 has 13 residues. Of all the DNA, just the CDR3 is kept, 39 bases in frame from base 1. V is shortened by 0 bases, J by 8 bases, and the region joining them spans 10 bases. CDR1 LGHNA and CDR2 YSLEER were looked up in the germline V gene. The CDR3 regions of human TCRbeta chains were subjected to immunosequencing. The authors processed their data as follows. Repertoire TCRs were matched against a reference library of SARS-CoV-2-specific TCRs generated with the MIRA antigen-specificity platform. Breadth meant the fraction of unique TCRs that were SARS-CoV-2-associated, whereas depth meant the fraction of total T cells that were SARS-CoV-2-associated. Using the MIRA data, each spike-specific TCR was mapped to the spike region that the TCR reacts to and placed in a CD4 or CD8 class. Log10-transformed breadth and depth values were compared by one-way ANOVA with Sidak's multiple comparisons tests. TCRdb holds this immuneACCESS table with in-frame rearrangements only. Some clones are missing; in checked studies, unresolved V genes explain under half, and the rest has no known cause. V and J calls and clone size are copied from that table; D and trimming were computed from the DNA. This sample lists approximately 110,000 clones; roughly 90% were detected once. The ten largest clones add up to 1% to 1.5% of the sample.

This clone has a single count. It has no known antigen specificity. No much larger clone exists at a distance of one base, and base qualities are not known. The clonotype was recovered from an adult in good health. Sequencing used peripheral blood, obtained on day 0 of AZD1222 vaccination. Rearrangement joined TRBV4-3 to TRBJ1-1; no D gene is confidently identified. The CDR3 reads as follows: CASSQDGSQEAFF. The sequenced DNA: TGCGCCAGCAGCCAAGATGGATCACAGGAAGCTTTCTTT.